This T cell receptor beta chain was retrieved from a study of blood T cell repertoires in COVID-19. The V and J ends lost 1 base and 5 bases respectively, with 11 bases between them. The CDR3 is 14 amino acids. Germline CDR1 reads SGHTA; CDR2 reads FQGNSA. Per the study methods: Reference gene primers were amplified, and this amplification served to estimate nucleated cell counts. Clones were read by immunoSEQ multiplex PCR, and TCRdb kept only the in-frame ones, dropping some. The V and J calls and clone size were taken over from that table, and D and trimming were inferred from the DNA. The sample lists roughly 200,000 clones, approximately 84% occurring once.

The source material was peripheral blood. This TCR was recovered from a man between 45 and 60 years old with active or convalescent COVID-19. The chain has TRBV7-2 and TRBJ1-1; TRBD1 might be the D (5 bases). CDR3 DNA: TGTGCCAGCAGCTTAGAGGCGGGGGTGACTGAAGCTTTCTTT. Residues: CASSLEAGVTEAFF.